The 8 T cell receptor beta chains below were found in one sample sequenced in a study of read filtering for tumor transcriptome and immune sequencing. The library was built from about 400 ng RNA with molecular barcoded adaptors for alpha/delta and beta/gamma chains. TCRdb reprocessed the reads via MiXCR and lists one record per CDR3 protein. The data contain 130,000 or so distinct CDR3 sequences, roughly 13% of them seen just once; the ten biggest clones take up roughly 7.6%. Source material: a population of CD138-negative cells sorted from bone marrow. Receptors were obtained from a donor aged 40 or over with multiple myeloma.

The chain joins TRBV4-1 to TRBJ2-1; 7 positions match TRBD2. Germline V gene data show CDR1 as MGHRA and CDR2 as YSYEKL. The J segment lost 2 bases and the V segment lost 4 bases, leaving 8 bases of the junction unmatched. CDR3 length: 16 residues. As DNA, the CDR3 is TGCGCCAGCAGCCTTCTGGCGGGAGTGGCCTACAATGAGCAGTTCTTC. This translates into CASSLLAGVAYNEQFF.

This clonotype was observed many times. This chain uses TRBV3-2 with TRBJ2-1; the table assigns TRBD1, which was not confirmed against the DNA. TRBV3-2 is designated a pseudogene. CDR3 size: 19 residues. Here the CDR3 DNA reads TGTGCCAGCAGCCATACGGGCGCAATAGGCGGAAGCTCCTACAATGAGCAGTTCTTC. The encoded protein is CASSHTGAIGGSSYNEQFF.

This clonotype came up many times. The CDR3 loop is CASSEMAGGRYEQYF. DNA of the CDR3: TGTGCCAGCAGTGAAATGGCAGGGGGCCGCTACGAGCAGTACTTC. V gene TRBV2 combines with J gene TRBJ2-7; 8 nucleotides line up with TRBD1. The V segment lost 2 bases and the J segment 3 bases; nucleotides outside the gene matches: 6. From germline, CDR1 is SNHLY and CDR2 FYNNEI. This CDR3 has 15 residues.

CDR3 amino acids: CASSLRVTSGQETQYF. In DNA, the CDR3 is TGTGCCAGCAGCTTACGGGTGACTAGCGGGCAAGAGACCCAGTACTTC. This chain connects TRBV7-2 to TRBJ2-5; 10 positions match TRBD2. With 2 bases clipped from V and 2 bases from J, the junction kept 5 bases outside the gene matches. The CDR3 spans 16 residues. Germline CDR1 reads SGHTA; CDR2 reads FQGNSA. Complete variable domain (other parts from reference TRBV7-2 and TRBJ2-5): GAGVSQSPSNKVTEKGKDVELRCDPISGHTALYWYRQSLGQGLEFLIYFQGNSAPDKSGLPSDRFSAERTGGSVSTLTIQRTQQEDSAVYLCASSLRVTSGQETQYFGPGTRLLVL.

As regards this clonotype: Since no conserved phenylalanine or tryptophan closes the CDR3, a read error is the likely cause. The genes are TRBV29-1 and TRBJ2-5; 7 bases align to TRBD2. Germline V gene sequence: CDR1 SQVTM, CDR2 ANQGSEA. After removal of 6 bases from V and 5 bases from J, the junction contained 12 bases not matched to a gene. This CDR3 contains 14 residues. DNA of the CDR3: TGCAGCGTCGGGTCAAGCGGGAATGGGGAGACCCAGTACTAC. The encoded protein is CSVGSSGNGETQYY.

This clonotype was observed many times. The chain links TRBV19 to TRBJ2-7, with 9 bases identical to TRBD1. In germline, CDR1 is LNHDA, CDR2 SQIVND (reference sequence). This CDR3 comprises 14 residues. After removal of 2 bases from V and 6 bases from J, the junction contained 5 bases not matched to a gene. The CDR3 nucleotides are TGTGCCAGTAGTATATTCGACAGGGGGTTCGAGCAGTACTTC. It encodes CASSIFDRGFEQYF.

The chain joins TRBV19 to TRBJ2-3; 12 bases align to TRBD2. The ends lost 7 bases at V and 0 bases at J; junction bases unmatched: 5. The germline V gene encodes CDR1 LNHDA and CDR2 SQIVND (reference sequence). The CDR3 covers 16 residues. CDR3 DNA: TGTGCCAGTATGGAGGGACTAGCGGGTAGCACAGATACGCAGTATTTT. Encoded protein: CASMEGLAGSTDTQYF.

This clonotype was observed a handful of times. The chain has TRBV27 and TRBJ1-5; 7 bases line up with TRBD1. Germline loops: CDR1 MNHEY, CDR2 SMNVEV (reference sequence). With 6 bases clipped from V and 0 bases from J, the junction kept 5 bases outside the gene matches. The CDR3 is 15 amino acids. Here the CDR3 DNA reads TGTGCCAGCAGCCCGACAGGGAATAGCAATCAGCCCCAGCATTTT. Its translation: CASSPTGNSNQPQHF.